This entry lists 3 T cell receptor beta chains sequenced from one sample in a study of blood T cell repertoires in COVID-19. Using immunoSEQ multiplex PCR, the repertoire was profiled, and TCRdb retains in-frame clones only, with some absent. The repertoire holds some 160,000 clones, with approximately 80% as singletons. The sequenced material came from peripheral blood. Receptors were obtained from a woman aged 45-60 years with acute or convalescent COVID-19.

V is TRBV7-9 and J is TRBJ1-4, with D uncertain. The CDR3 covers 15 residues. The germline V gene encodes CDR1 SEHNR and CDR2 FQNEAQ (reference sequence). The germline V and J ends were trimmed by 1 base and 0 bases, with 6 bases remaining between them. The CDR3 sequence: CASSLGSATNEKLFF. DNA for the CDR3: TGTGCCAGCAGCTTAGGGAGTGCAACTAATGAAAAACTGTTTTTT.

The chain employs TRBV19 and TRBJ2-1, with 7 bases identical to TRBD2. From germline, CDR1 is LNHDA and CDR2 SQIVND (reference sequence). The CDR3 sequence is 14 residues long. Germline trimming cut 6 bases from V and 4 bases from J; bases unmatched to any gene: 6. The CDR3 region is CASSPRAGYNEQFF. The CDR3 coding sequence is TGTGCCAGTAGCCCTAGAGCGGGATACAATGAGCAGTTCTTC. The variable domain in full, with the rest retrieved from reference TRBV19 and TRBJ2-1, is DGGITQSPKYLFRKEGQNVTLSCEQNLNHDAMYWYRQDPGQGLRLIYYSQIVNDFQKGDIAEGYSVSREKKESFPLTVTSAQKNPTAFYLCASSPRAGYNEQFFGPGTRLTVL.

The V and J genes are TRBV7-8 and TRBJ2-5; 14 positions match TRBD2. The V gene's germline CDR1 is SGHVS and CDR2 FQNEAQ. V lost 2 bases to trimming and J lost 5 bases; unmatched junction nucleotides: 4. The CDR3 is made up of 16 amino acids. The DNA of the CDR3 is TGTGCCAGCAGCTTACAGACTAGCGGGGGGGCGGAGACCCAGTACTTC. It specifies CASSLQTSGGAETQYF.